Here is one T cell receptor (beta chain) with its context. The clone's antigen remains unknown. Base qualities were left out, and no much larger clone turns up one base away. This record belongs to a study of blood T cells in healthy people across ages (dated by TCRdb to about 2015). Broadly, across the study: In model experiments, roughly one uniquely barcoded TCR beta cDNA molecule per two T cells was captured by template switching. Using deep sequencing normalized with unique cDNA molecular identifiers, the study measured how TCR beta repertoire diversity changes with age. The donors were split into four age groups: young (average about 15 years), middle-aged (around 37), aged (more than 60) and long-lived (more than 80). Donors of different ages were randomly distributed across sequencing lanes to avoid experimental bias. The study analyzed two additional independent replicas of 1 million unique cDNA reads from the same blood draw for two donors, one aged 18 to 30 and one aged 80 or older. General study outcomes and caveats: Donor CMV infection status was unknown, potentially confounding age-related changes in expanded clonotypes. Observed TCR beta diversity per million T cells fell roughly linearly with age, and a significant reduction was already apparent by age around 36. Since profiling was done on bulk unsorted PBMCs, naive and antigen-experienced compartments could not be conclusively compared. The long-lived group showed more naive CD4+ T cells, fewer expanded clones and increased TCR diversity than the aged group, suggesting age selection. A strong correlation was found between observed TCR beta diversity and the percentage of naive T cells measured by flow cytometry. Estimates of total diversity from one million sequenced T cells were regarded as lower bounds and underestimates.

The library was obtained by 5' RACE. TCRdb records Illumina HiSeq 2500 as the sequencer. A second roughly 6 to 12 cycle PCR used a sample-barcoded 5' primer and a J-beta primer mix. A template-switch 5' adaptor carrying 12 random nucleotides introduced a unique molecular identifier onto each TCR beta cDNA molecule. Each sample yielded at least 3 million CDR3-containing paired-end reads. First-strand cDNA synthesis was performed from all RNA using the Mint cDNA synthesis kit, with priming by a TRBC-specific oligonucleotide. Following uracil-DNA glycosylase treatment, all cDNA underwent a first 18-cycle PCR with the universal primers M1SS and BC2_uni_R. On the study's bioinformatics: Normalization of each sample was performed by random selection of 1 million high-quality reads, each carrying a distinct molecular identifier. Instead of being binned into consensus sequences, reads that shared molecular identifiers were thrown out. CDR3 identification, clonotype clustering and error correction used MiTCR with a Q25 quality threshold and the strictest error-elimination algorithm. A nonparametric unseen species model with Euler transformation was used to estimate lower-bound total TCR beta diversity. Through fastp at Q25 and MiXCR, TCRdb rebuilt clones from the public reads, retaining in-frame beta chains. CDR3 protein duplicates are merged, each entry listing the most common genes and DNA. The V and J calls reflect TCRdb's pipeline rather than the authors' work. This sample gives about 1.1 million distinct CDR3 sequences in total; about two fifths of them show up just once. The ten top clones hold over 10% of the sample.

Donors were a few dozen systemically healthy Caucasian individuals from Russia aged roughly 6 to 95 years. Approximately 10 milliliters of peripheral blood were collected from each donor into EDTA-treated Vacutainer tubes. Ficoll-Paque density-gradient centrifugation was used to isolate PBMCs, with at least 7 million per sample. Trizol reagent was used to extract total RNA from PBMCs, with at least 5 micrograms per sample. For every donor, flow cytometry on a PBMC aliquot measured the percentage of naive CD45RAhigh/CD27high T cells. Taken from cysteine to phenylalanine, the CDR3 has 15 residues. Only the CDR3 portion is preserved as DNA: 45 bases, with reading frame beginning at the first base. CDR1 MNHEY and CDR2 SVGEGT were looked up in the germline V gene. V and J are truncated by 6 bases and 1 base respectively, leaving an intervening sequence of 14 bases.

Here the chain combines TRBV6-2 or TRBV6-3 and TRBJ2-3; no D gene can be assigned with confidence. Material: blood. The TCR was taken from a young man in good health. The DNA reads TGTGCCAGCAGCCTCACAGCCTTTGGCACAGATACGCAGTATTTT. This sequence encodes CASSLTAFGTDTQYF.